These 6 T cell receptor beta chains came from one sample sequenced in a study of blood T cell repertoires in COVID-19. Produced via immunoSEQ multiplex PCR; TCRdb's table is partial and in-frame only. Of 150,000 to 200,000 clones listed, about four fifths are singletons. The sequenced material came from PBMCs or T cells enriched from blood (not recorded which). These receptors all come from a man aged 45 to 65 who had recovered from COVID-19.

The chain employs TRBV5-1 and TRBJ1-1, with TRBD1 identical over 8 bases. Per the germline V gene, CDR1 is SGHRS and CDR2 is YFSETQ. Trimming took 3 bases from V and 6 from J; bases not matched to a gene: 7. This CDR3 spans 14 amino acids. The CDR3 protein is CASSSDRVGAEAFF. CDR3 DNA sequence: TGCGCCAGCAGCTCGGACAGGGTAGGGGCTGAAGCTTTCTTT.

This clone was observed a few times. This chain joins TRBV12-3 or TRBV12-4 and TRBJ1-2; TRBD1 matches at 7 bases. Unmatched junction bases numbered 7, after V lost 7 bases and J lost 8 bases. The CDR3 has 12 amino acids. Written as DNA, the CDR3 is TGTGCCAGCAACACAGGGGTAGGAGGCTACACCTTC. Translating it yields CASNTGVGGYTF.

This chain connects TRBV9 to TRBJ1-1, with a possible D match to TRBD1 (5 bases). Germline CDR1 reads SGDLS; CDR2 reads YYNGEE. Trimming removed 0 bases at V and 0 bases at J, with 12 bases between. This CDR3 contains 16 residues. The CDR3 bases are TGTGCCAGCAGCGTAGCCCGTGACAGTCTGAACACTGAAGCTTTCTTT. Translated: CASSVARDSLNTEAFF.

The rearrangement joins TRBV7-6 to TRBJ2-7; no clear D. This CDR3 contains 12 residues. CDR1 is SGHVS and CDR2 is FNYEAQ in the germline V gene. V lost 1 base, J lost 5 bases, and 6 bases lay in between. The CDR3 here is CASSLGPDEQYF. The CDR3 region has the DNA TGTGCCAGCAGCTTAGGTCCGGACGAGCAGTACTTC.

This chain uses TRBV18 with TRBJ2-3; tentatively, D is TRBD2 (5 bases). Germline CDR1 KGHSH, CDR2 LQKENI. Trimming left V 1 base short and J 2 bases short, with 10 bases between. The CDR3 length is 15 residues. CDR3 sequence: CASSPHGGSTDTQYF. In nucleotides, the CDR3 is TGTGCCAGCTCACCACACGGCGGGTCCACAGATACGCAGTATTTT. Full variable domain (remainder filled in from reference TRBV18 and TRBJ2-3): NAGVMQNPRHLVRRRGQEARLRCSPMKGHSHVYWYRQLPEEGLKFMVYLQKENIIDESGMPKERFSAEFPKEGPSILRIQQVVRGDSAAYFCASSPHGGSTDTQYFGPGTRLTVL.

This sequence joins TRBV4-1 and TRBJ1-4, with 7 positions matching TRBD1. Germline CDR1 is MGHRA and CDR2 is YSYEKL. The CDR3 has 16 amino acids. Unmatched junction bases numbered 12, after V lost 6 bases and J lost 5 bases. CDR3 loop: CASSPGRRQGNEKLFF. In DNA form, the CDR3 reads TGCGCCAGCAGTCCAGGACGGAGACAGGGAAATGAAAAACTGTTTTTT.